The subject of this entry is one T cell receptor beta chain. Its antigen is still unknown. Per the study methods: Filtering differed for immunoSEQ, which gave only junction sequences without quality scores. Produced via immunoSEQ multiplex PCR; TCRdb's table is partial and in-frame only. V and J calls and clone size come straight from that table; D and trimming were deduced from the DNA. The sample yields hundreds of thousands of clones, roughly 70% seen once. The source of the sample is a study of shared clonotypes between healthy human individuals. Study as a whole: Three plates each covered CD4 naive and memory; CD8 naive two, CD8 memory one. Study-wide results and caveats: Among non-shared clonotypes, generation probabilities were lower than among those shared by all four donors.

The V gene end was trimmed by 4 bases and the J gene end by 3 bases; junction bases not matched to a gene: 2. Germline CDR1 and CDR2: SGHNT and YYREEE (reference sequence). The CDR3 runs to 13 residues. The chain combines TRBV5-4 with TRBJ2-5, with 8 bases lining up with TRBD2. Input material: memory CD4+ T cells sorted from blood. The sample's subset: CD45RA-negative fraction. This clonotype was obtained from a woman aged 30 to 39 in good health. The DNA for the CDR3 is TGTGCCAGCAGCGGACTAGCCAAAGAGACCCAGTACTTC. It yields the protein CASSGLAKETQYF.